This TCR beta chain was sequenced in a study of T cell changes during pregnancy in multiple sclerosis (dated 2019 in TCRdb). In terms of the full investigation: The study examined how the T cell repertoire changed over the course of pregnancy in women with multiple sclerosis.

Library generation was performed with the immunoSEQ multiplex PCR assay. The source is immuneACCESS, and TCRdb retained only in-frame sequences with V and J called. Part of the clones is not carried over; for the studies checked, unresolved V genes explain less than half of this, and the remainder is unexplained. This sample gives tens of thousands of clones in total; 91% of them show up just once. The ten largest clonotypes hold about 1% of the sample. In regard to this clone: The target of this receptor is not known. No clone much larger than this one lies a single base away; base qualities are absent.

The germline V gene (reference sequence) supplies CDR1 LNHDA and CDR2 SQIVND. After removal of 6 bases from V and 4 bases from J, the junction retains 6 bases not matched to a gene. The CDR3 numbers 14 residues from cysteine through phenylalanine. Just CDR3 DNA is preserved here, 42 bases in frame from base 1. This chain is built from TRBV19 and TRBJ2-7, and 10 bases in between align with TRBD1. Source: peripheral blood, taken after pregnancy. The origin of this receptor is a female donor in good health, enrolled as a control in a pregnancy study. CDR3 loop: CASRPGQGWYEQYF. Read as DNA, the sequence is TGTGCCAGTAGACCGGGACAGGGGTGGTACGAGCAGTACTTC.